This TCR beta chain emerged from a study of blood T cell repertoires in COVID-19. Whole-study context: Donors in the United States, Italy and Spain gave samples during acute or convalescent COVID-19.

During active infection, Seattle patients enrolled and were then monitored through disease. The CDR3 spans 15 residues. Germline V CDR1 and CDR2: KGHDR, SFDVKD. Trimming cost V 2 bases and J 7 bases; bases outside gene matches: 7. In the authors' workflow: Amplification of reference gene primers was used by the study to estimate nucleated cell counts. Sequencing used immunoSEQ multiplex PCR; TCRdb keeps in-frame clones, though not all of them. The V and J calls and clone size are taken from that table; D and trimming were inferred from the DNA. Of some 150,000 clones listed, approximately 85% were seen once; the top ten hold 6.5% to 9.5%.

The chain joins TRBV24-1 to TRBJ2-1; 7 bases fit TRBD2. Specimen: peripheral blood. The TCR originated in a woman aged 60-70 years with COVID-19, enrolled during active disease. The CDR3 DNA sequence: TGTGCCACCAGTGATTGGGGGGGTGTCGCAAATGAGCAGTTCTTC. Translation: CATSDWGGVANEQFF.